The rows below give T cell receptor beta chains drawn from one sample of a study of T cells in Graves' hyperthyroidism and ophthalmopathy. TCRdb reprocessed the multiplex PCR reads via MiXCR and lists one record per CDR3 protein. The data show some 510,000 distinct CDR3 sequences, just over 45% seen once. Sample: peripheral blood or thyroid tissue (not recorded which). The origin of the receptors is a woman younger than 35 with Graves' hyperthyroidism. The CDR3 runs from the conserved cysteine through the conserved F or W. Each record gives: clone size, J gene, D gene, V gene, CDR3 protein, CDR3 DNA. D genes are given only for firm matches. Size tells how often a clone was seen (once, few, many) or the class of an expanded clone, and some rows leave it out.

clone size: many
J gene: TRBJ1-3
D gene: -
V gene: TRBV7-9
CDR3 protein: CASSPSGGHTIYF
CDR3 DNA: TGTGCCAGCAGCCCTAGTGGGGGGCACACCATATATTTT

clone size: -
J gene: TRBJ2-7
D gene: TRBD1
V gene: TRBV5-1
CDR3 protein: CASRGTVVHEQYF
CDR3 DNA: TGCGCCAGCAGAGGGACAGTGGTCCACGAGCAGTACTTC

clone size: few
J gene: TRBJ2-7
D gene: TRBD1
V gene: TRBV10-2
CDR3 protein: CASSESLSGGWYEQYF
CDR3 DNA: TGCGCCAGCAGTGAGTCGCTCTCAGGGGGCTGGTACGAGCAGTACTTC

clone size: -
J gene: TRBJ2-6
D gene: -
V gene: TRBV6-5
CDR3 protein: CASRSLSGANVLTF
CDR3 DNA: TGTGCCAGCAGGTCCCTCTCTGGGGCCAACGTCCTGACTTTC

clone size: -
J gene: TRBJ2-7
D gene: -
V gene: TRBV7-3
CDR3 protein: CASSQAGVVSYEQYF
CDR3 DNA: TGCGCCAGCAGCCAAGCAGGTGTGGTTTCCTACGAGCAGTACTTC

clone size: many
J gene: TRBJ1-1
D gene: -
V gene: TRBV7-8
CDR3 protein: CASSLVLGEAFF
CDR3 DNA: TGTGCCAGCAGCCTAGTGTTGGGAGAAGCTTTCTTT

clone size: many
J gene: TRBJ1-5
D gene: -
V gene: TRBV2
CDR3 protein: CASSKGVGNQPQHF
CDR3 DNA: TGTGCCAGCAGTAAGGGTGTGGGCAATCAGCCCCAGCATTTT

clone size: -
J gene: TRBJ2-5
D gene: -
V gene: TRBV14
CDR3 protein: CASSQPGGSGDQPQYF
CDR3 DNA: TGTGCCAGCAGCCAACCCGGAGGATCCGGCGATCAGCCCCAGTACTTC

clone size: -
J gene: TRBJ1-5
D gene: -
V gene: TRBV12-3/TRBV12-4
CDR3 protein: CASTGGGNQPQHF
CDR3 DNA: TGTGCCAGCACGGGGGGGGGCAATCAGCCCCAGCATTTT

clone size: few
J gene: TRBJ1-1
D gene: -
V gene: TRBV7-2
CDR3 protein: CASSFSTGPGTEAFF
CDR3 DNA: TGTGCCAGCAGCTTCTCCACAGGACCGGGGACTGAAGCTTTCTTT

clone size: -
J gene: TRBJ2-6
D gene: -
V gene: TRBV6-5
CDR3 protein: CASSYRVGANVLTF
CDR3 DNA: TGTGCCAGCAGTTACAGGGTGGGAGCCAACGTCCTGACTTTC

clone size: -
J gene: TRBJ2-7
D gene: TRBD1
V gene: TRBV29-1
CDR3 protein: CSVYTGQGKYEQYF
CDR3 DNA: TGCAGCGTTTATACGGGACAGGGGAAGTACGAGCAGTACTTC

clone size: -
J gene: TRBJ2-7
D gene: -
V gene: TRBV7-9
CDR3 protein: CASSQDRTGRDEQYF
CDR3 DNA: TGCGCCAGCAGCCAAGATCGGACGGGCAGGGACGAGCAGTACTTC

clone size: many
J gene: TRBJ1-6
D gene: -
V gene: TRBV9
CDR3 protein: CASSGDGGAPLHF
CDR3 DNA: TGTGCCAGCAGCGGAGATGGAGGGGCGCCCCTCCACTTT

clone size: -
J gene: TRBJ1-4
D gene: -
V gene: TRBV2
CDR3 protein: CASSTKSTFGLNEKLFF
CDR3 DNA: TGTGCCAGCAGCACCAAATCGACGTTTGGTCTAAATGAAAAACTGTTTTTT

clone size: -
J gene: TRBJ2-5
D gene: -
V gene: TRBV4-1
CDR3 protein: CASSQDVETETQYF
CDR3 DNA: TGCGCCAGCAGCCAAGATGTGGAGACAGAGACCCAGTACTTC

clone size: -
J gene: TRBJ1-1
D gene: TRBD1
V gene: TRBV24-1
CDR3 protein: CATRGSELGQAFF
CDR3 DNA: TGTGCCACCCGTGGGAGCGAATTGGGACAGGCTTTCTTT

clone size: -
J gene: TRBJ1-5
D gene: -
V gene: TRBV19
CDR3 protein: CASSIGWGKGNQPQHF
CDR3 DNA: TGTGCCAGTAGTATAGGTTGGGGGAAGGGCAATCAGCCCCAGCATTTT

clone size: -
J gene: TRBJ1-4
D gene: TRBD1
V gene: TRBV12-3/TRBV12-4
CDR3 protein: CASSPTGGAGEKLFF
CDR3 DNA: TGTGCCAGCAGCCCCACAGGGGGCGCGGGGGAAAAACTGTTTTTT

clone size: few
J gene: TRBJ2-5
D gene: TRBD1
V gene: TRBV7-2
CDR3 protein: CASSPQWTGSEETQYF
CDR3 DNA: TGTGCCAGCAGCCCGCAATGGACAGGGTCCGAAGAGACCCAGTACTTC

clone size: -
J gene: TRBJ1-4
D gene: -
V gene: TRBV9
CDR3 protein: CASSSWTGGREKLFF
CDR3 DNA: TGTGCCAGCAGCTCCTGGACGGGGGGCCGTGAAAAACTGTTTTTT

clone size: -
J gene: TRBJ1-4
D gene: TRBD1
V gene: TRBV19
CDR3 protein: CATNRGRASTDEKLFF
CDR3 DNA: TGTGCCACAAACAGGGGAAGGGCTTCAACTGATGAAAAACTGTTTTTT

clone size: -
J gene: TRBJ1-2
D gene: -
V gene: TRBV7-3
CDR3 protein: CASSPEAHIGGYTF
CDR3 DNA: TGTGCCAGCAGCCCGGAGGCTCACATCGGTGGCTACACCTTC

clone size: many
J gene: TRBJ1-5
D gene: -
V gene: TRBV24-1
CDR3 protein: CATSDQGIQPQHF
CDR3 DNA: TGTGCCACCAGTGACCAGGGGATTCAGCCCCAGCATTTT

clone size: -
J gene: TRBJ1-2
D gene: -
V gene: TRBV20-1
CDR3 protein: CSARDRPRLLNYGYTF
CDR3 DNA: TGCAGTGCTAGAGATCGGCCGAGACTTTTAAACTATGGCTACACCTTC

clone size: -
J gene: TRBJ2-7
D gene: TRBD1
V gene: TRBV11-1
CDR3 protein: CASSQGTGVINEQYF
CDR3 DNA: TGTGCCAGCAGCCAAGGAACAGGGGTAATCAACGAGCAGTACTTC

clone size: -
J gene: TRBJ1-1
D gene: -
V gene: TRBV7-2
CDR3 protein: CASSLDWGSGMNTEAFF
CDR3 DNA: TGTGCCAGCAGCTTAGATTGGGGGTCGGGTATGAACACTGAAGCTTTCTTT

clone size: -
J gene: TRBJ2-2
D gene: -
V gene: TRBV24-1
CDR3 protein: CATSKEGTGELFF
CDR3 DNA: TGTGCCACCTCCAAGGAGGGAACCGGGGAGCTGTTTTTT

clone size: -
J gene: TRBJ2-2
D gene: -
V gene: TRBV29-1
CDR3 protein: CSVLRHQGLTGELFF
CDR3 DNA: TGCAGCGTCTTACGCCACCAGGGGCTCACCGGGGAGCTGTTTTTT

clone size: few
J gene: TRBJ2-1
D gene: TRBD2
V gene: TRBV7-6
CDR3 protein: CASGLAGGPVDEQFF
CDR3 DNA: TGTGCCAGCGGACTAGCGGGAGGGCCGGTCGATGAGCAGTTCTTC

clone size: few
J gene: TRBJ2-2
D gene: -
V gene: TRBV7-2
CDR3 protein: CASSLARRTNTGELFF
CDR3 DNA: TGTGCCAGCAGCTTAGCTCGCCGAACGAACACCGGGGAGCTGTTTTTT

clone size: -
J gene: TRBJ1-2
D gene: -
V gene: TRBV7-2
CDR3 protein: CASVVEGGLTDGYTF
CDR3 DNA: TGTGCCAGCGTTGTCGAAGGGGGGCTAACTGATGGCTACACCTTC

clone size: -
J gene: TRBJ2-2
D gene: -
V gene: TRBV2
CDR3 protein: CASSDRGSGNTGELFF
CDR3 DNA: TGTGCCAGCAGTGATAGGGGATCTGGAAACACCGGGGAGCTGTTTTTT

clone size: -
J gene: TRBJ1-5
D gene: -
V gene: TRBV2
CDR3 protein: CASSDSGETQHF
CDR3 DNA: TGTGCCAGCAGTGATTCCGGGGAGACCCAGCATTTT

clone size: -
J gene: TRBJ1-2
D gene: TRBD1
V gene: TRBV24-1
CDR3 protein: CAVQGVSYGYTF
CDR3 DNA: TGTGCCGTACAGGGGGTCAGCTATGGCTACACCTTC

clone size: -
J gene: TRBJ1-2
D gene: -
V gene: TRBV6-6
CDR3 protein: CASSYSGYGYTF
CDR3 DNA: TGTGCCAGCAGTTACTCGGGCTATGGCTACACCTTC

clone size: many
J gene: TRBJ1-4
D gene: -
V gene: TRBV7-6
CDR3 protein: CASSSAGETEKLFF
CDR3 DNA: TGTGCCAGCTCCTCAGCAGGGGAGACTGAAAAACTGTTTTTT

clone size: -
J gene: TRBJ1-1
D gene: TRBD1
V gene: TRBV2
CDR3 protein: CASKPGQGRDEAFF
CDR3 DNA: TGTGCCAGCAAACCGGGACAGGGGAGGGATGAAGCTTTCTTT

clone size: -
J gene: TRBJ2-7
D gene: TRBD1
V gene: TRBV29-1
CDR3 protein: CSVEDRTGGGYEQYF
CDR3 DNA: TGCAGCGTTGAAGATCGGACAGGGGGCGGCTACGAGCAGTACTTC

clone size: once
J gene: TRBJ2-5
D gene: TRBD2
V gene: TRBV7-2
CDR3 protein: CASSHSAGGSLETQYF
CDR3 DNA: TGTGCCAGCAGCCACTCAGCGGGAGGATCATTGGAGACCCAGTACTTC

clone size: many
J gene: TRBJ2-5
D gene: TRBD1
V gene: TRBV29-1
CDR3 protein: CSVTSDRARGTQYF
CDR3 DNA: TGCAGCGTTACGTCGGACAGGGCGAGGGGGACCCAGTACTTC

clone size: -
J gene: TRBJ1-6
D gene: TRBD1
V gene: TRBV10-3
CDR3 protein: CASQGGNSPLHF
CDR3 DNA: TGTGCCAGCCAAGGGGGCAATTCACCCCTCCACTTT

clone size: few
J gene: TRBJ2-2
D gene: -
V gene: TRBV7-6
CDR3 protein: CASNGGPDTGELFF
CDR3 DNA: TGTGCCAGCAACGGGGGCCCCGACACCGGGGAGCTGTTTTTT

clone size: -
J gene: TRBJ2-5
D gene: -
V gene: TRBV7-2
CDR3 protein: CASSLRGSTETQYF
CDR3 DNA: TGTGCCAGCAGTTTACGTGGGAGCACAGAGACCCAGTACTTC

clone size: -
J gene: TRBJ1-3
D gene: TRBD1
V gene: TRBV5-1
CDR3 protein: CASSWTDRGDTIYF
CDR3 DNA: TGCGCCAGCAGCTGGACGGACAGGGGAGACACCATATATTTT

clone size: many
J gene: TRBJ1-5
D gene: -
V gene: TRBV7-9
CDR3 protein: CASSSGDNQPQHF
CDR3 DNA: TGTGCCAGCAGCTCAGGGGACAATCAGCCCCAGCATTTT

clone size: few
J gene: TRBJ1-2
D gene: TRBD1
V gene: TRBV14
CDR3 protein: CASSHIWGQSDYGYTF
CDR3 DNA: TGTGCCAGCAGCCATATCTGGGGACAGAGCGACTATGGCTACACCTTC

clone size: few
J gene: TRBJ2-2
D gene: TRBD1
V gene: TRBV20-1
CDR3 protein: CSGRTGDNTGELFF
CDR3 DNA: TGCAGTGGACGGACAGGGGACAACACCGGGGAGCTGTTTTTT

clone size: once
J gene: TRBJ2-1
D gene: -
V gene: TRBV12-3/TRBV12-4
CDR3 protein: CASSFTAGGEQFF
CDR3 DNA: TGTGCCAGCAGTTTTACGGCTGGAGGTGAGCAGTTCTTC

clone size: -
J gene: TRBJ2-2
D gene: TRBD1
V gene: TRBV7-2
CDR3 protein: CASNLVFRGPNTGELFF
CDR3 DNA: TGTGCCAGCAACTTGGTCTTCAGGGGGCCGAACACCGGGGAGCTGTTTTTT

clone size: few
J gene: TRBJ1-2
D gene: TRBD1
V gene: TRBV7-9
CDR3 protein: CASSQWDRLPHYGYTF
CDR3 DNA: TGTGCCAGCAGCCAATGGGACAGACTACCTCACTATGGCTACACCTTC

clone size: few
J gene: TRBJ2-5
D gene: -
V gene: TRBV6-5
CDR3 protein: CASSLTASQETQYF
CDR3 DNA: TGTGCCAGCAGCCTAACCGCGAGCCAAGAGACCCAGTACTTC

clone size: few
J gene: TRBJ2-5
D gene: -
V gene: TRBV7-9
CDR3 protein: CASSPWGASAGQYF
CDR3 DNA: TGTGCCAGCAGCCCCTGGGGGGCTAGCGCCGGCCAGTACTTC

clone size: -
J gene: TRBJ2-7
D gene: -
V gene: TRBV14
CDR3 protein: CASSQERFSEQYF
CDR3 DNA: TGTGCCAGCAGCCAAGAGCGATTTTCCGAGCAGTACTTC

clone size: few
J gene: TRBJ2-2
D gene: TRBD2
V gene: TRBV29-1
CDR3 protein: CSVDKGSGTGELFF
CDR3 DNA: TGCAGCGTTGATAAGGGTAGCGGGACCGGGGAGCTGTTTTTT

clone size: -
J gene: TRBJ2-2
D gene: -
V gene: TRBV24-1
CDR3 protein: CATSDRGRASTGELFF
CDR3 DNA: TGTGCCACCAGTGATAGGGGACGGGCGAGCACCGGGGAGCTGTTTTTT

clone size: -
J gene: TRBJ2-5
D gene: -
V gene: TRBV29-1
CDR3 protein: CSVGEEGPRETQYF
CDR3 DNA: TGCAGCGTCGGCGAGGAGGGCCCTCGGGAGACCCAGTACTTC

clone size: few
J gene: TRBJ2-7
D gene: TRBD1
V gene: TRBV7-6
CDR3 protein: CASSFDRGFYEQYF
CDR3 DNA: TGTGCCAGCAGCTTTGACAGGGGGTTCTACGAGCAGTACTTC

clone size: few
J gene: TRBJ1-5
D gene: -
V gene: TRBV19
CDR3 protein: CASSVSNNQPQHF
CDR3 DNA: TGTGCCAGTAGTGTTTCCAACAATCAGCCCCAGCATTTT

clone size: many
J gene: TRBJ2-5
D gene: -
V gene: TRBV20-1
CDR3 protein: CSARRTPGETQYF
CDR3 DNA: TGCAGTGCTAGACGAACGCCGGGAGAGACCCAGTACTTC